The present entry profiles one T cell receptor beta chain with its context. Its specificity is unknown. Relative to the germline gene, one junction end is altered; a read error may explain this. Treatment of the sample: oral pan-JAK inhibitor, 5-10 mg twice daily. Sorted populations comprised CD4+ and CD8+ T cells obtained from PBMCs. Following extraction, RNA underwent reverse transcription to cDNA, which served as the sequencing template. This table comes from immunoSEQ multiplex PCR, and its TCRdb copy is limited to in-frame clones, with some not included. This table has some 200,000 clones, less than 75% appearing once. The data stem from a study of CD8+ T cells in alopecia areata. Study-level points and caveats: Alopecia totalis/universalis scalp especially showed more expanded CD8+ clones than normal scalp. Scalp clonality, together with expanded CD8+ clones among the top 100, fell significantly with tofacitinib.

The sequence was obtained from a human donor with alopecia areata. Sequences were derived from CD4+ T cells sorted from blood, sampled at week 4, from a patient treated with tofacitinib.

The CDR3 DNA reads TGCAGCGTTTTTAGCGGGGGGTACAGTGAGCAGTTCTTC. As protein: CSVFSGGYSEQFF. This chain joins TRBV29-1 and TRBJ2-1, with 10 bases lining up with TRBD2. Per germline, CDR1 SQVTM and CDR2 ANQGSEA. The CDR3 is made up of 13 amino acids.